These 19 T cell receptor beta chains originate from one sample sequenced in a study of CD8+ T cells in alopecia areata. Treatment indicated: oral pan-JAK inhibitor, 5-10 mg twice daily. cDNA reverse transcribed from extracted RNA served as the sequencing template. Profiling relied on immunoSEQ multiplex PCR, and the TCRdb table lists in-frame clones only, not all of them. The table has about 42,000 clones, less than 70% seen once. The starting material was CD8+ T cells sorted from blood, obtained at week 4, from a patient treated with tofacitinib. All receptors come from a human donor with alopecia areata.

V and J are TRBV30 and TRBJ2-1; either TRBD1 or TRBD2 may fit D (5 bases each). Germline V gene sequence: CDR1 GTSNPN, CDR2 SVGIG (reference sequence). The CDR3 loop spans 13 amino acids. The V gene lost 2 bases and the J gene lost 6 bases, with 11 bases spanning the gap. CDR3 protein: CAWSTGPGNEQFF. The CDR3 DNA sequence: TGTGCCTGGAGTACGGGGCCTGGCAATGAGCAGTTCTTC.

The CDR3 nucleotides are TGTGCCAGCAGCCATAATGGGATTCACTCCTACGAGCAGTACTTC. It specifies CASSHNGIHSYEQYF. The gene calls are TRBV6-5 and TRBJ2-7, with no clear D. Germline loops: CDR1 MNHEY, CDR2 SVGAGI. The CDR3 is 15 amino acids. V was clipped by 6 bases and J by 0 bases, with 15 bases between them.

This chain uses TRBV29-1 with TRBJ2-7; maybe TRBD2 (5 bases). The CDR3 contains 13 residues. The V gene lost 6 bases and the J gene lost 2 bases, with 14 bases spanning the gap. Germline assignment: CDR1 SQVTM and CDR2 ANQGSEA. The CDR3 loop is CSVPGSPPYEQYF. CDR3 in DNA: TGCAGCGTCCCGGGATCCCCTCCCTACGAGCAGTACTTC.

The CDR3 sequence: CAWSGLRQGSSSPLHF. The CDR3 DNA is TGTGCCTGGAGCGGACTACGACAGGGGTCGAGCTCACCCCTCCACTTT. The chain combines TRBV30 with TRBJ1-6, with TRBD1 matching over 8 bases. From germline, CDR1 is GTSNPN and CDR2 SVGIG (reference sequence). The CDR3 extends over 16 amino acids. Losses at the gene ends were 3 bases for V and 10 bases for J; bases not matched to a gene: 14.

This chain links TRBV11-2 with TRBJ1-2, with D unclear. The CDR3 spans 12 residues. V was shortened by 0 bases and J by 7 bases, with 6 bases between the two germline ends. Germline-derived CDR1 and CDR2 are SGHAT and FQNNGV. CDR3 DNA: TGTGCCAGCAGCTTAGATCGGGGTGGCTACACCTTC. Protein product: CASSLDRGGYTF.

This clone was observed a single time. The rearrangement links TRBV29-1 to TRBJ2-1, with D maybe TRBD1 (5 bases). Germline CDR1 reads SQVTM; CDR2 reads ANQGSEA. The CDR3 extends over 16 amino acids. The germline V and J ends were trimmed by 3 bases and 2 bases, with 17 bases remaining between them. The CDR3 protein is CSVDRSDSTTYNEQFF. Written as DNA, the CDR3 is TGCAGCGTTGACAGGTCTGACAGTACTACCTACAATGAGCAGTTCTTC.

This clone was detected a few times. Here the CDR3 reads CASSEDGISYEQYF. DNA for the CDR3: TGTGCCAGCAGTGAAGACGGGATCTCCTACGAGCAGTACTTC. This rearrangement joins TRBV28 to TRBJ2-7; the D gene is possibly TRBD2 (5 bases). Germline V gene data show CDR1 as MDHEN and CDR2 as SYDVKM. Trimming cost V 5 bases and J 0 bases, with 11 bases left between them. The CDR3 length is 14 residues.

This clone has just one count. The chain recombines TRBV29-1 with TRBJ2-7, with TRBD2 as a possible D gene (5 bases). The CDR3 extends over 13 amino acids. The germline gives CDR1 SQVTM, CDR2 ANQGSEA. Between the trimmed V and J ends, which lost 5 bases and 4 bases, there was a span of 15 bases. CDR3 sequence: CSVQAASVYEQYF. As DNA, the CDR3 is TGCAGCGTTCAAGCGGCTTCGGTATACGAGCAGTACTTC.

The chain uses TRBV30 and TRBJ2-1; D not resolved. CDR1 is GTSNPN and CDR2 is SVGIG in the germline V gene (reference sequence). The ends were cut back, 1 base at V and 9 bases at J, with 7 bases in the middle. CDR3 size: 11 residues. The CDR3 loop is CAWSESGEQFF. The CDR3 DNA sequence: TGTGCCTGGAGTGAATCGGGTGAGCAGTTCTTC.

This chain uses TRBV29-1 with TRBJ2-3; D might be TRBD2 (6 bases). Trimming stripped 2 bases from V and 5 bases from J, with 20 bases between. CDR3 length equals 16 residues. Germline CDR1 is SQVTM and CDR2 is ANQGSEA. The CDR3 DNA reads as TGCAGCGTTGAATCTGAGGAGCGGGTAAGGGGAGATACGCAGTATTTT. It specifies CSVESEERVRGDTQYF.

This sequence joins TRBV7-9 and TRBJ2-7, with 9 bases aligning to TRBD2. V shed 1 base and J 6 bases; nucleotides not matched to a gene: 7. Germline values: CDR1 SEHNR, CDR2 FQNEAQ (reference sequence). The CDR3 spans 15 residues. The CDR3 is CASSLGGLAGIEQYF. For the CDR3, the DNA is TGTGCCAGCAGCTTAGGCGGGCTAGCGGGGATCGAGCAGTACTTC.

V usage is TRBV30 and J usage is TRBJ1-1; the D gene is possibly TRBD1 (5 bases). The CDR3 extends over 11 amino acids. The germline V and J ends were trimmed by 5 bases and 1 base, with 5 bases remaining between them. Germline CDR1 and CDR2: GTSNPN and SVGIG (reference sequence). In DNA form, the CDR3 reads TGTGCCTGGGGGGGGAACACTGAAGCTTTCTTT. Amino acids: CAWGGNTEAFF.

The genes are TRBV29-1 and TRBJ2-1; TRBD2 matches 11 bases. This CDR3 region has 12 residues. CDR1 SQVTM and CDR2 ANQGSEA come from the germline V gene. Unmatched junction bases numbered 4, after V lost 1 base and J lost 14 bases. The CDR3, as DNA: TGCAGCGTTGAAGTTGGTAGCGGGGGGGAGTTCTTC. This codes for CSVEVGSGGEFF.

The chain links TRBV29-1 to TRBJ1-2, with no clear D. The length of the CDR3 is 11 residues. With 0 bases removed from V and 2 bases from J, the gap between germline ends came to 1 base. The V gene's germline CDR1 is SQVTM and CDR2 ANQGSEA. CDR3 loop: CSVEENYGYTF. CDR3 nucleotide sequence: TGCAGCGTTGAAGAGAACTATGGCTACACCTTC.

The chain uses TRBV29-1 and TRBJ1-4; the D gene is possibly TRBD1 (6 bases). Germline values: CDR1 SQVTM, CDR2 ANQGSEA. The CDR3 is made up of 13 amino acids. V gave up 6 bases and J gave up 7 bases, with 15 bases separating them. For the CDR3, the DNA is TGCAGCGTCACACAGGGAGTAGGTGAAAAACTGTTTTTT. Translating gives CSVTQGVGEKLFF.

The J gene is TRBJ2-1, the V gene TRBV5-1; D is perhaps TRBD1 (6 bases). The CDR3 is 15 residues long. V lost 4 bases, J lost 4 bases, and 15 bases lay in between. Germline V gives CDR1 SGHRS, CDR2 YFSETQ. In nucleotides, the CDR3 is TGCGCCAGCAGCCCGGGCGACAGGACATACAATGAGCAGTTCTTC. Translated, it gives CASSPGDRTYNEQFF.

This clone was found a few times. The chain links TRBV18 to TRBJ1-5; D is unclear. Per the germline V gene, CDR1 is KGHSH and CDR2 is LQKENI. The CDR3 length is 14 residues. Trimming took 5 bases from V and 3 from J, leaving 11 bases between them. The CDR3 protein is CASSSDGNNQPQHF. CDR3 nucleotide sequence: TGTGCCAGCTCATCGGACGGGAACAATCAGCCCCAGCATTTT.

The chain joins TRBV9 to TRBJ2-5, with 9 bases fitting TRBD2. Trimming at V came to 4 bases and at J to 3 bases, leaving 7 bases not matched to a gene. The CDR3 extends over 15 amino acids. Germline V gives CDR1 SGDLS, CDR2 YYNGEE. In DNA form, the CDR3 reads TGTGCCAGCAGCCCCGGGGAGCGGGGGGAAGAGACCCAGTACTTC. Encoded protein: CASSPGERGEETQYF.

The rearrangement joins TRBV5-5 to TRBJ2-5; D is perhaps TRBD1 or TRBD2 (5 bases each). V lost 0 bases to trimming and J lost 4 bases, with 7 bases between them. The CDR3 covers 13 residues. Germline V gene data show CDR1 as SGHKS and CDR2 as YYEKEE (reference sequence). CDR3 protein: CASSLVGGETQYF. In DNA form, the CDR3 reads TGTGCCAGCAGCTTGGTTGGGGGAGAGACCCAGTACTTC.